The clone carrying this TCR beta chain occurred many times. Germline assignment: CDR1 MNHEY and CDR2 SMNVEV (reference sequence). The CDR3 has 14 residues. V lost 3 bases and J 4 bases, leaving 10 bases between the germline ends. This sample stems from a study of T cells in Graves' hyperthyroidism and ophthalmopathy. The investigators amplified TCR beta CDR3 regions from RNA transcripts. Initially, a first-round RT-PCR of the TCR CDR3 employed the HTBI primer set. Each CDR3 protein gets one entry after TCRdb re-called the multiplex PCR reads with MiXCR. The top ten clones hold under 3.5% of a sample with about 600,000 distinct CDR3 sequences, 15% to 20% of them seen once.

The specimen sequenced was blood. V is TRBV27 and J is TRBJ1-5; the D is unclear. The source is a middle-aged woman with Graves' ophthalmopathy. The CDR3 bases are TGTGCCAGCAGTTTGGCAGGTCGGAATCAGCCCCAGCATTTT. Translating it yields CASSLAGRNQPQHF.